One T cell receptor beta chain is described in this entry. Source study methods: Amplified reference gene primers provided the basis for estimating nucleated cell counts. Repertoires were generated with immunoSEQ multiplex PCR, while TCRdb's copy carries only in-frame clones and drops some. The DNA was the basis for D and trimming; V, J and clone size are from that table. The sample has about 220,000 clones, about 80% seen once. Germline V CDR1 and CDR2: SGHDT, YYEEEE. V lost 2 bases to trimming and J lost 1 base, with 13 bases between them. The CDR3 length is 15 residues. This specimen comes from a study of blood T cell repertoires in COVID-19. Overall study context: Acute and convalescent COVID-19 specimens originated in the United States, Italy and Spain. PBMCs, B-cell-depleted T cells, or T cells provided the cDNA or gDNA that made up the material.

This clonotype originated in a woman in her twenties or thirties who had recovered from COVID-19. The sequenced material came from peripheral blood. V usage is TRBV5-6 and J usage is TRBJ2-7; perhaps TRBD2 as D (6 bases). CDR3 nucleotide sequence: TGTGCCAGCAGCTTCAAGCGGGCGTCTTCCTACGAGCAGTACTTC. Translation gives CASSFKRASSYEQYF.